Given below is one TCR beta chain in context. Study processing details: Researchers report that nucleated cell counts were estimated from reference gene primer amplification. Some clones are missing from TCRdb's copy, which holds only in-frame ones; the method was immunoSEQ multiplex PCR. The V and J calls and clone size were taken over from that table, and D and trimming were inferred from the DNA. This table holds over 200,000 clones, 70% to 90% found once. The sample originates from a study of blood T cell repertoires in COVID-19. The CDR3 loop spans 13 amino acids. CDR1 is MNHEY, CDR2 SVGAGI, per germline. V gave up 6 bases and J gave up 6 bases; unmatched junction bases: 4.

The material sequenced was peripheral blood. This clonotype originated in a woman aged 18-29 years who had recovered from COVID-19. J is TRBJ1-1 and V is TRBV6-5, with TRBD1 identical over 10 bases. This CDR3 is CASSRQGAAEAFF. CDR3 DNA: TGTGCCAGCAGCAGACAGGGGGCCGCTGAAGCTTTCTTT.